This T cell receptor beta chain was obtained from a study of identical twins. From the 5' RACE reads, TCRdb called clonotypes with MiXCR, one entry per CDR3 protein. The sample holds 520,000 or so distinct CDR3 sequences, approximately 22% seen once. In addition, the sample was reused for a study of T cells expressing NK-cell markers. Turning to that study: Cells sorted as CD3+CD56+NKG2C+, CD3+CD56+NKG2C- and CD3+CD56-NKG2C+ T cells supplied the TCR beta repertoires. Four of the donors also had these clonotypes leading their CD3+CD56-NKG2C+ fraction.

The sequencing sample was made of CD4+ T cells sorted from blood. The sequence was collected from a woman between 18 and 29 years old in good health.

As DNA, the CDR3 is TGCGCCAGCAGCCAAGAGAGGGGACTTTACACCGGGGAGCTGTTTTTT. This gives the protein CASSQERGLYTGELFF. V gene TRBV4-3 combines with J gene TRBJ2-2; a weak D match, TRBD2 (6 bases). This CDR3 has 16 amino acids. Trimming cost V 0 bases and J 3 bases, with 11 bases left between them. Germline V gives CDR1 LGHNA, CDR2 YSLEER.